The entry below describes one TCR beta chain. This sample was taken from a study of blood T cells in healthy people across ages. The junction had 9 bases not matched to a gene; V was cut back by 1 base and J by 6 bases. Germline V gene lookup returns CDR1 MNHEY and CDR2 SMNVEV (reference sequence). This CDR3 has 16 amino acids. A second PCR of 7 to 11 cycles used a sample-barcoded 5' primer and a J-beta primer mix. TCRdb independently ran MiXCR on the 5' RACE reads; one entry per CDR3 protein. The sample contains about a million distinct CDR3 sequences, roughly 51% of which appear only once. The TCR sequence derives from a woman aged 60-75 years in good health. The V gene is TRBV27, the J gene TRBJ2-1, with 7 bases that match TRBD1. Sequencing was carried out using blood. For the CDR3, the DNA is TGTGCCAGCAGTTTATTGATAGGGGGCGGGTCCAATGAGCAGTTCTTC. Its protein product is CASSLLIGGGSNEQFF.